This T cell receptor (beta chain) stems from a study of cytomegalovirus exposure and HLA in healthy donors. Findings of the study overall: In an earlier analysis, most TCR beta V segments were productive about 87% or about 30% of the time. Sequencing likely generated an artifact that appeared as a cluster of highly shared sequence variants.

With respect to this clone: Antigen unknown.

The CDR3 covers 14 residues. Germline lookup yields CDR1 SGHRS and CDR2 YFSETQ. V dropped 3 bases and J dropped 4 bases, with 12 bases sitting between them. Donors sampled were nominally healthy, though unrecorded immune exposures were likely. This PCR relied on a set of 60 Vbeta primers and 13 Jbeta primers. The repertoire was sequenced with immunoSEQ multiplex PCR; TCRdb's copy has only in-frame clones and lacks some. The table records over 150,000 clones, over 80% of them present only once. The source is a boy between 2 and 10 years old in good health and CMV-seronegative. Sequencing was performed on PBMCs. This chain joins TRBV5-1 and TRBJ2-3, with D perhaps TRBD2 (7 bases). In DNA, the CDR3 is TGCGCCAGCAGCTCGGGGAGGGGGGCAGATACGCAGTATTTT. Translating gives CASSSGRGADTQYF.